Below, one TCR beta chain is given with its context. This CDR3 is built from 12 residues. The V gene lost 2 bases and the J gene lost 1 base, with 3 bases spanning the gap. Per the germline V gene, CDR1 is SGHRS and CDR2 is YFSETQ. The data were taken from a study of sequential checkpoint blockade in melanoma. The method was immunoSEQ multiplex PCR; TCRdb's version includes in-frame clones alone and lacks a portion of them. The table has tens of thousands of clones, about nine tenths seen once; the top ten hold 9.5% to 15%. Noted treatment: randomized to nivolumab then ipilimumab (arm A) or the reverse (arm B).

V gene TRBV5-1 combines with J gene TRBJ1-1; D not certain. The sequence derives from a human donor with melanoma. Sequencing was performed on CD8+ T cells sorted from blood (inferred from file names), taken from a patient given nivolumab and ipilimumab in sequence. The CDR3 region is CASSFGNTEAFF. For the CDR3, the DNA is TGCGCCAGCAGCTTCGGGAACACTGAAGCTTTCTTT.